These T cell receptor beta chains were read from a single sample in a study of blood T cell repertoires in COVID-19. Method: immunoSEQ multiplex PCR; TCRdb's copy keeps in-frame clones and lacks some. The sample gives roughly 120,000 clones, around 79% of which show up once; about a sixth is in the top ten. Sequencing used peripheral blood. Receptor source: a woman older than 75 with active or convalescent COVID-19. CDR3s include the opening cysteine and the closing phenylalanine or tryptophan. The D gene is left open where the match is weak. Not all rows give a size; the values are once, few, many and, for expanded clones, a class.

-,-,TRBV5-6,TRBJ2-5,TGTGCCAGCAGCTTGGTGGGTCAGGGGGAGACCCAGTACTTC,CASSLVGQGETQYF
-,TRBD2,TRBV7-3,TRBJ2-3,TGTGCCAGCCAATCTAGCGGAGGCACAGATACGCAGTATTTT,CASQSSGGTDTQYF
-,TRBD2,TRBV5-6,TRBJ2-1,TGTGCCAGCAGCTGGACTAGCGGTACCATCCGTTACAATGAGCAGTTCTTC,CASSWTSGTIRYNEQFF
once,-,TRBV7-2,TRBJ2-7,TGTGCCAGCAGTAAGAAAGCCGCCGGATCAGGACACACCTACGAGCAGTACTTC,CASSKKAAGSGHTYEQYF
-,-,TRBV6-1,TRBJ2-7,TGTGCCAGCAGTGACGGGTACGAGCAGTACTTC,CASSDGYEQYF
-,-,TRBV5-6,TRBJ1-6,TGTGCCAGCAGCTGGGGGGGCCGGGGTTCACCCCTCCACTTT,CASSWGGRGSPLHF
-,-,TRBV28,TRBJ1-1,TGTGCCAGCAGTAACTATGGGGCTGTCGCTTTCTTT,CASSNYGAVAFF
-,-,TRBV9,TRBJ2-7,TGTGCCAGCAGCTTCAGACCCGATGGCGGCGAGCAGTACTTC,CASSFRPDGGEQYF
-,TRBD1,TRBV5-6,TRBJ1-2,TGTGCCAGCAGCTTGCCGACAGGGGTGTCCTATGGCTACACCTTC,CASSLPTGVSYGYTF
-,TRBD2,TRBV7-3,TRBJ2-1,TGTGCCAGCAGCATTCTCCCCATAGGTGGGCCGCGGGAGGGCTCCTACAATGAGCAGTTCTTC,CASSILPIGGPREGSYNEQFF
-,TRBD2,TRBV5-1,TRBJ2-3,TGCGCCAGCACCTACGGATCAGCGGGAGATACAGATACGCAGTATTTT,CASTYGSAGDTDTQYF
-,TRBD1,TRBV6-2/TRBV6-3,TRBJ1-5,TGTGCCAGCAGTTACGCCGTCAGGGGGTCGGATCAGCCCCAGCATTTT,CASSYAVRGSDQPQHF
-,TRBD2,TRBV3-1/TRBV3-2,TRBJ2-5,TGTGCCAGCAGCCAAGAATTTCCGGGACTAGCGGGAGGGGAGACCCAGTACTTC,CASSQEFPGLAGGETQYF
-,-,TRBV18,TRBJ1-4,TGTGCCAGCTCACCTGGGGGGACTAATGAAAAACTGTTTTTT,CASSPGGTNEKLFF
once,-,TRBV5-6,TRBJ2-6,TGTGCCAACAGATCATCTGGGGCCAACGTCCTGACTTTC,CANRSSGANVLTF
-,TRBD2,TRBV7-3,TRBJ2-3,TGTGCCAGCAGCGTCGGGACTAGCGGGAGATCAGATACGCAGTATTTT,CASSVGTSGRSDTQYF
-,TRBD2,TRBV7-6,TRBJ2-5,TGTGCCAGCAGTGGACTAGCGGAAGAGAAACAAGAGACCCAGTACTTC,CASSGLAEEKQETQYF